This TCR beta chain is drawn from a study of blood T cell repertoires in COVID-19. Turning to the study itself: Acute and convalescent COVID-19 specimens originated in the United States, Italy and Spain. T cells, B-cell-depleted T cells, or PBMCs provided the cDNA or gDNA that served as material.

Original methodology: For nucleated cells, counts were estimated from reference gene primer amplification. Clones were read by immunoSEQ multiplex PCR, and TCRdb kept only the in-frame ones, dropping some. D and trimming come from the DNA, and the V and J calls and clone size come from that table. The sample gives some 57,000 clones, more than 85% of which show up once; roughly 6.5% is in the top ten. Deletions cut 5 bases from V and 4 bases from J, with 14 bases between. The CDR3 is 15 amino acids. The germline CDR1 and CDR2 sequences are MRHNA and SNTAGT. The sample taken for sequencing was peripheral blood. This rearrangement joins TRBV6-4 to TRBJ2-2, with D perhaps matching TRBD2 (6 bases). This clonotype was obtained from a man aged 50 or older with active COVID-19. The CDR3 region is CASSPRGGFTGELFF. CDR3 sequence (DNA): TGTGCCAGCAGTCCCCGGGGAGGTTTCACCGGGGAGCTGTTTTTT.